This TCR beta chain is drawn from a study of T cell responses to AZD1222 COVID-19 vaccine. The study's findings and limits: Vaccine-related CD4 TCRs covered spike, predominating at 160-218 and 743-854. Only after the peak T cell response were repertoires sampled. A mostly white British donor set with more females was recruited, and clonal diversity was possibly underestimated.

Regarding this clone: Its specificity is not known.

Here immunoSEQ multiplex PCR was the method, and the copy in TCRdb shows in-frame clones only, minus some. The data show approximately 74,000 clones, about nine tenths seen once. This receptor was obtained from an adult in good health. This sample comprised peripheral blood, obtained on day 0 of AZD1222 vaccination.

CDR3 nucleotide sequence: TGTGCCAGCAGCCAAGGAGGGCAAAGTAAAGATACGCAGTATTTT. This sequence encodes CASSQGGQSKDTQYF. The chain uses TRBV4-2 and TRBJ2-3, with a tentative D call TRBD2 (5 bases). This CDR3 has 15 amino acids. Germline values: CDR1 LGHNA, CDR2 YNFKEQ. V lost 1 base, J lost 5 bases, and 13 bases lay in between.